The clone carrying this T cell receptor beta chain was detected only a few times. Its antigen remains unidentified. The sample comes from a study of blood T cells in healthy people across ages. Study information: The template switching approach captured approximately one barcoded beta molecule for every two T cells. Whole-study findings and limits: Observed TCR beta diversity per million T cells went down as age went up. This fall followed a roughly linear course with age.

A sample-barcoded 5' primer and a J-beta primer mix were used in a second PCR of roughly 7 to 11 cycles. Through a template-switch adaptor with 12 random nucleotides, each cDNA molecule received a tag. TCRdb re-called the 5' RACE reads through MiXCR, storing one row per CDR3 protein. The sample contains approximately 800,000 distinct CDR3 sequences, just over 55% of which appear only once. V was clipped by 3 bases and J by 5 bases; unmatched bases: 3. CDR3 length: 14 amino acids. The germline V gene encodes CDR1 LNHNV and CDR2 YYDKDF (reference sequence). The source is a man in his forties in good health. V usage is TRBV15 and J usage is TRBJ2-7, with 11 bases lining up with TRBD1. The specimen sequenced was blood. The CDR3 sequence: CATSRQDRGHEQYF. The CDR3 DNA is TGTGCCACCAGCAGGCAGGACAGGGGGCACGAGCAGTACTTC.